A single sample gave rise to the 22 T cell receptor beta chains below, sequenced in a study of cytomegalovirus exposure and HLA in healthy donors. The PCR made use of 60 Vbeta and 13 Jbeta primers. The assay was immunoSEQ multiplex PCR, and TCRdb's table has in-frame clones only and misses some. The sample records over 65,000 clones, 78% being singletons. Material for sequencing was PBMCs. Receptors were obtained from a man aged 35 to 55 in good health and CMV-seronegative.

The table lists this clone with a count of one. The J gene is TRBJ2-3, the V gene TRBV11-3; weak D call: TRBD2 (5 bases). Germline V gene lookup returns CDR1 SGHNT and CDR2 YENEEA. The CDR3 totals 14 residues. Trimming cost V 5 bases and J 1 base, with 10 bases left between them. CDR3: CASSLSGRTDTQYF. CDR3 DNA: TGTGCCAGCAGCCTCAGCGGCCGCACAGATACGCAGTATTTT. Looking up the rest from reference TRBV11-3 and TRBJ2-3 gives the full variable domain: EAGVVQSPRYKIIEKKQPVAFWCNPISGHNTLYWYLQNLGQGPELLIRYENEEAVDDSQLPKDRFSAERLKGVDSTLKIQPAELGDSAVYLCASSLSGRTDTQYFGPGTRLTVL.

The rearrangement joins TRBV6-1 to TRBJ1-2, with a weak D call TRBD1 (6 bases). V was shortened by 11 bases and J by 3 bases, with 10 bases between the two germline ends. This CDR3 contains 11 residues. The germline V gene encodes CDR1 MNHNS and CDR2 SASEGT. The CDR3 DNA follows: TGTGCCGGAAGGGGGTACTATGGCTACACCTTC. This gives the protein CAGRGYYGYTF.

This rearrangement joins TRBV5-1 to TRBJ2-3; possibly TRBD1 for D (6 bases). CDR1 SGHRS and CDR2 YFSETQ come from the germline V gene. Deletions cut 3 bases from V and 0 bases from J, with 20 bases between. CDR3 length equals 18 residues. DNA of the CDR3: TGCGCCAGCAGCTCCGTCCCGGGACAAGAAACTAGCACAGATACGCAGTATTTT. It yields the protein CASSSVPGQETSTDTQYF. Full variable domain (remainder filled in from reference TRBV5-1 and TRBJ2-3): KAGVTQTPRYLIKTRGQQVTLSCSPISGHRSVSWYQQTPGQGLQFLFEYFSETQRNKGNFPGRFSGRQFSNSRSEMNVSTLELGDSALYLCASSSVPGQETSTDTQYFGPGTRLTVL.

This clone has only a few counts. The J gene is TRBJ1-5, the V gene TRBV25-1; 8 bases are shared with TRBD1. The junction had 4 bases not matched to a gene; V was cut back by 4 bases and J by 5 bases. Germline V gene lookup returns CDR1 MGHDK and CDR2 SYGVNS. The CDR3 consists of 14 residues. CDR3 DNA sequence: TGTGCCAGCAGTGCAGGGGGCGTCGATCAGCCCCAGCATTTT. Its protein product is CASSAGGVDQPQHF.

The rearrangement links TRBV9 to TRBJ2-3, with D possibly TRBD1 on 5 matching bases. The germline gives CDR1 SGDLS, CDR2 YYNGEE. This CDR3 is 15 amino acids long. Trimming took off 6 bases at V and 1 base at J, with 15 bases between the two ends. CDR3 bases: TGTGCCAGCACGTCGCAGGGATACGGCACAGATACGCAGTATTTT. This encodes CASTSQGYGTDTQYF.

By sample fraction, this clone is medium-sized. The V and J genes are TRBV6-1 and TRBJ1-4, with 10 bases aligning to TRBD1. The length of the CDR3 is 16 residues. Per germline, CDR1 MNHNS and CDR2 SASEGT. With V trimmed by 3 bases and J by 8 bases, 9 bases remained unmatched. The CDR3 DNA reads as TGTGCCAGCAGTGATGGCCTAGGGACAGGGGCCGAAAAACTGTTTTTT. This sequence encodes CASSDGLGTGAEKLFF.

As concerns this clone: The junction departs from the called germline gene at one end, perhaps through a read error. The chain combines TRBV7-9 with TRBJ2-3; the match to TRBD2 covers 12 bases. Germline V gene data show CDR1 as SEHNR and CDR2 as FQNEAQ (reference sequence). The CDR3 sequence is 19 residues long. The CDR3 region is CSSSLAWTSGDSATDTQYF. The CDR3 DNA sequence: TGTTCCAGCAGCTTAGCCTGGACTAGCGGGGACTCCGCCACAGATACGCAGTATTTT.

Note on this clone: A junction boundary mismatches the germline segment, possibly from a read error. This chain uses TRBV7-9 with TRBJ1-1; D not resolved. The CDR3 totals 12 residues. Germline CDR1 is SEHNR and CDR2 is FQNEAQ (reference sequence). The chain's CDR3 is CSSSLYDPGAFF. In DNA form, the CDR3 reads TGTTCCAGCAGCTTATATGACCCGGGAGCTTTCTTT. Full variable domain (missing parts from reference TRBV7-9 and TRBJ1-1): DTGVSQNPRHKITKRGQNVTFRCDPISEHNRLYWYRQTLGQGPEFLTYFQNEAQLEKSRLLSDRFSAERPKGSFSTLEIQRTEQGDSAMYLCSSSLYDPGAFFGQGTRLTVV.

The rearrangement links TRBV2 to TRBJ1-1; D gene ambiguous. CDR3 length: 11 amino acids. Per the germline V gene, CDR1 is SNHLY and CDR2 is FYNNEI. V gave up 8 bases and J gave up 6 bases, with 10 bases separating them. As DNA, the CDR3 is TGTGCCAGCGGCGGGGTCGCTGAAGCTTTCTTT. Its translation: CASGGVAEAFF. The full variable domain, its missing parts supplied by reference TRBV2 and TRBJ1-1, is EPEVTQTPSHQVTQMGQEVILRCVPISNHLYFYWYRQILGQKVEFLVSFYNNEISEKSEIFDDQFSVERPDGSNFTLKIRSTKLEDSAMYFCASGGVAEAFFGQGTRLTVV.

The V call is TRBV7-2, the J call TRBJ1-6, with TRBD1 matching over 8 bases. Germline CDR1 and CDR2: SGHTA and FQGNSA. This CDR3 spans 14 amino acids. Trimming at V came to 5 bases and at J to 9 bases, leaving 6 bases not matched to a gene. The CDR3 DNA reads TGTGCCAGCAGCAACGGCAGGGGGCTTTCACCCCTCCACTTT. This codes for CASSNGRGLSPLHF.

The gene calls are TRBV11-2 and TRBJ2-7; 7 nucleotides match TRBD1. This CDR3 is built from 12 residues. Per the germline V gene, CDR1 is SGHAT and CDR2 is FQNNGV. V dropped 5 bases and J dropped 4; count of bases not matched to a gene: 2. DNA for the CDR3: TGTGCCAGCAGCCGACAGGGTTACGAGCAGTACTTC. Translating gives CASSRQGYEQYF.

The chain employs TRBV6-5 and TRBJ2-7; maybe TRBD1 (6 bases). The CDR3 has 13 amino acids. The germline gives CDR1 MNHEY, CDR2 SVGAGI. Trimming removed 4 bases at V and 5 bases at J, with 12 bases between. The CDR3 spells CASSLRRGHEQYF. The CDR3, as DNA: TGTGCCAGCAGTTTACGCAGGGGCCACGAGCAGTACTTC.

The chain employs TRBV28 and TRBJ2-7, with D possibly matching TRBD2 (6 bases). The CDR3 extends over 12 amino acids. Per germline, CDR1 MDHEN and CDR2 SYDVKM. Trimming took off 6 bases at V and 1 base at J, with 7 bases between the two ends. The DNA for the CDR3 is TGTGCCAGCAGGGAGGGATCCTACGAGCAGTACTTC. This codes for CASREGSYEQYF.

The chain recombines TRBV5-1 with TRBJ1-1; D remains unclear. Germline V CDR1 and CDR2: SGHRS, YFSETQ. Trimming pared 4 bases from V and 7 bases from J, leaving 14 bases between. The length of the CDR3 is 13 residues. CDR3 protein: CASSPQNMGEAFF. The CDR3 coding sequence is TGCGCCAGCAGCCCACAGAATATGGGTGAAGCTTTCTTT.

The chain carries TRBV29-1 and TRBJ1-2, with D maybe TRBD1 (5 bases). Germline-derived CDR1 and CDR2 are SQVTM and ANQGSEA. This CDR3 is 14 amino acids long. V lost 2 bases and J lost 4, with 14 bases in between. The CDR3: CSVESGGGSYGYTF. The CDR3 region has the DNA TGCAGCGTTGAAAGTGGGGGGGGTAGCTATGGCTACACCTTC.

Only a few counts were recorded for this clone. The chain combines TRBV4-2 with TRBJ2-7; D unresolved. This CDR3 is built from 15 residues. V was pared by 1 base and J by 0 bases, with 10 bases between. The germline gives CDR1 LGHNA, CDR2 YNFKEQ. CDR3 protein: CASSQVGGSSYEQYF. CDR3 nucleotide sequence: TGTGCCAGCAGCCAAGTTGGCGGATCCTCCTACGAGCAGTACTTC.

The chain has TRBV28 and TRBJ2-2; a weak D match, TRBD2 (5 bases). Germline assignment: CDR1 MDHEN and CDR2 SYDVKM. The CDR3 extends over 18 amino acids. V was clipped by 3 bases and J by 1 base, with 18 bases between them. The CDR3 is CASSFSRPASLNTGELFF. The CDR3 DNA reads as TGTGCCAGCAGTTTCTCAAGGCCGGCTAGCCTGAACACCGGGGAGCTGTTTTTT.

The chain uses TRBV7-2 and TRBJ2-2, with TRBD1 matching over 7 bases. The CDR3 spans 17 residues. V shed 4 bases, J shed 5 bases, and the junction held 13 bases outside the gene matches. Germline V gene lookup returns CDR1 SGHTA and CDR2 FQGNSA. The CDR3 DNA reads TGTGCCAGCAGCTCGGACGACGTAGGCAGGGGGACCGGGGAGCTGTTTTTT. Its translation is CASSSDDVGRGTGELFF.

Only one count was recorded for this clone. Other DNA sequences in this sample translate to the same CDR3. This chain joins TRBV6-5 and TRBJ1-2, with TRBD1 as a possible D gene (5 bases). CDR1 MNHEY and CDR2 SVGAGI come from the germline V gene. The CDR3 extends over 13 amino acids. V lost 2 bases and J 9 bases, leaving 13 bases between the germline ends. CDR3 region: CASSYEGATSYTF. CDR3 bases: TGTGCCAGCAGTTACGAAGGGGCGACAAGCTACACCTTC.

This clone was counted only a few times. This chain uses TRBV2 with TRBJ2-1; 9 bases align to TRBD2. This CDR3 contains 17 residues. In germline, CDR1 is SNHLY, CDR2 FYNNEI. V trimming: 3 bases; J trimming: 2 bases; junction bases outside the gene matches: 8. The DNA for the CDR3 is TGTGCCAGCAGTGATCCCGCTAGCGGGACTGCCTACAATGAGCAGTTCTTC. Protein: CASSDPASGTAYNEQFF. The full variable domain, rest sourced from reference TRBV2 and TRBJ2-1, is EPEVTQTPSHQVTQMGQEVILRCVPISNHLYFYWYRQILGQKVEFLVSFYNNEISEKSEIFDDQFSVERPDGSNFTLKIRSTKLEDSAMYFCASSDPASGTAYNEQFFGPGTRLTVL.

The chain has TRBV11-2 and TRBJ2-7; the match to TRBD2 covers 11 bases. Germline V gene sequence: CDR1 SGHAT, CDR2 FQNNGV. V lost 1 base to trimming and J lost 4 bases; unmatched junction nucleotides: 6. This CDR3 is built from 16 residues. CDR3 coding DNA: TGTGCCAGCAGCTTAGCGGGACTAGCGGATACTTACGAGCAGTACTTC. This translates into CASSLAGLADTYEQYF.

The V gene is TRBV6-5, the J gene TRBJ2-2; D might be TRBD1 (6 bases). V lost 2 bases, J lost 8 bases, and 18 bases lay in between. The CDR3 covers 16 residues. Germline CDR1 MNHEY, CDR2 SVGAGI. The CDR3 nucleotides read TGTGCCAGCAGTTACCTAGGAACAGGGAGCGCGGGGGAGCTGTTTTTT. Its translation: CASSYLGTGSAGELFF.